The 2 T cell receptor beta chains presented below share a single source sample, sequenced in a study of T cell repertoires in cytomegalovirus infection. TCRdb redid the calling of the reads with MiXCR, one entry per CDR3 protein. The repertoire holds fewer than 250,000 distinct CDR3 sequences, with around an eighth as singletons. Material: PBMCs. The source of these receptors is a human donor in good health (CMV status not recorded). Some clones in this sample may be carry-over from other donors' samples.

This clonotype was found many times. This sequence joins TRBV28 and TRBJ1-6; 8 nucleotides line up with TRBD1. The CDR3 runs 15 residues. Germline V gene data show CDR1 as MDHEN and CDR2 as SYDVKM. J was trimmed by 7 bases and V by 6 bases; bases with no gene match: 8. CDR3 region: CASSPLGTGNSPLHF. The CDR3 nucleotides are TGTGCCAGCAGCCCCCTCGGGACAGGAAATTCACCCCTCCACTTT. Using reference TRBV28 and TRBJ1-6 for the parts outside the CDR3, the full variable domain is DVKVTQSSRYLVKRTGEKVFLECVQDMDHENMFWYRQDPGLGLRLIYFSYDVKMKEKGDIPEGYSVSREKKERFSLILESASTNQTSMYLCASSPLGTGNSPLHFGNGTRLTVT.

This clonotype came up many times. The rearrangement uses TRBV7-2 and TRBJ2-5; maybe TRBD2 (6 bases). Trimming left V 1 base short and J 5 bases short, with 20 bases between. The CDR3 length is 17 residues. Per germline, CDR1 SGHTA and CDR2 FQGNSA. In DNA, the CDR3 is TGTGCCAGCAGCTTAGATGGGGGAGGCGAGTCGTGGGAGACCCAGTACTTC. Translation gives CASSLDGGGESWETQYF. The variable domain in full, with the rest retrieved from reference TRBV7-2 and TRBJ2-5, is GAGVSQSPSNKVTEKGKDVELRCDPISGHTALYWYRQSLGQGLEFLIYFQGNSAPDKSGLPSDRFSAERTGGSVSTLTIQRTQQEDSAVYLCASSLDGGGESWETQYFGPGTRLLVL.